This TCR beta chain stems from a study of control samples from healthy donors and cancer patients. Measured with immunoSEQ multiplex PCR; TCRdb has only the in-frame clones, and not every one. The data show 100,000 to 150,000 clones, 90% seen once. Germline loops: CDR1 SNHLY, CDR2 FYNNEI. Trimming stripped 5 bases from V and 8 bases from J, with 15 bases between. The CDR3 is 13 residues long. Sequenced: blood. This clonotype was sampled from a man in his late teens or twenties in good health. The chain recombines TRBV2 with TRBJ1-2; tentatively, D is TRBD1 (5 bases). The CDR3 DNA reads as TGTGCCAGCAGTCCCGAAACAGGACGGGGCTACACCTTC. Its translation is CASSPETGRGYTF. The entire variable domain, with the rest obtained from reference TRBV2 and TRBJ1-2, is as follows: EPEVTQTPSHQVTQMGQEVILRCVPISNHLYFYWYRQILGQKVEFLVSFYNNEISEKSEIFDDQFSVERPDGSNFTLKIRSTKLEDSAMYFCASSPETGRGYTFGSGTRLTVV.